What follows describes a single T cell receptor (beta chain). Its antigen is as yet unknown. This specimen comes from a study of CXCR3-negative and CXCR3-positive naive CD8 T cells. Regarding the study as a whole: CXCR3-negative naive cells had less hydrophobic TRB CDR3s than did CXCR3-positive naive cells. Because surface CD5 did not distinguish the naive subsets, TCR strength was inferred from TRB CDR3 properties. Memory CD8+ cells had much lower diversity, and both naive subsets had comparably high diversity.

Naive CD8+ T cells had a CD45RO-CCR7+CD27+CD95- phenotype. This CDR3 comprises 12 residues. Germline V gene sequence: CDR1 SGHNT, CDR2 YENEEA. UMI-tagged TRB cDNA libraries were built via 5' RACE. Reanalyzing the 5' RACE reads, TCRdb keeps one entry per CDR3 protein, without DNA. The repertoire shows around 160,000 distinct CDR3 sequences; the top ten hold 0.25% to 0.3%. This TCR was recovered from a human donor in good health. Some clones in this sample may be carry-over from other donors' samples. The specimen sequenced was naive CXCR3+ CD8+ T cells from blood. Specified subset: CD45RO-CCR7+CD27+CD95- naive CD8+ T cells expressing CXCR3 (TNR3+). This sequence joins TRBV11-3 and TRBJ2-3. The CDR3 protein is CASSLDLWPQYF.